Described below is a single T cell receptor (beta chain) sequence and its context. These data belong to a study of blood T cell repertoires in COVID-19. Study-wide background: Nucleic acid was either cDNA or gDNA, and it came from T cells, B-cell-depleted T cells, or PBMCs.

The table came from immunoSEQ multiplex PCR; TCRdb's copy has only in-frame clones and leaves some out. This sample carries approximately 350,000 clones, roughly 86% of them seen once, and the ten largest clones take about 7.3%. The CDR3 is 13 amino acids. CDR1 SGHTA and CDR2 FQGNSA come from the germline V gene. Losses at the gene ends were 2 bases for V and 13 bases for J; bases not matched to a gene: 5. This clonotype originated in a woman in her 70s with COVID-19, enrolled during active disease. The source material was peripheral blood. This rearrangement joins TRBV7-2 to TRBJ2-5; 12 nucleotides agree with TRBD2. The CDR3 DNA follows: TGTGCCAGCAGCTTAAGGACTAGCGGGGAAGTGTACTTC. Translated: CASSLRTSGEVYF.